Included here is one T cell receptor beta chain sequence, with context. This sample was taken from a study of response to subunit inactivated influenza vaccine. TCRdb redid the calling of the RT-PCR reads with MiXCR, one entry per CDR3 protein. Of 860,000 or so distinct CDR3 sequences in the sample, 21% were seen once. CDR1 DFQATT and CDR2 SNEGSKA come from the germline V gene (reference sequence). The ends were cut back, 0 bases at V and 6 bases at J, with 11 bases in the middle. The length of the CDR3 is 14 residues. The source is a man aged 45-65 years who received an inactivated influenza vaccine. Sequencing used PBMCs from blood, obtained about 5 days after vaccination. The chain couples TRBV20-1 to TRBJ2-2; no definite D call. The chain's CDR3 is CSARDRVASGELFF. The CDR3 DNA reads as TGCAGTGCTAGAGATAGGGTTGCGTCCGGGGAGCTGTTTTTT.